The T cell receptor beta chain described here comes from a study of metastatic and nonmetastatic thyroid tumors. The V segment lost 2 bases and the J segment 4 bases; nucleotides outside the gene matches: 4. Germline CDR1 SGHAT, CDR2 FQNNGV. The CDR3 sequence is 14 residues long. Via MiXCR, TCRdb re-called the PCR reads. The sample contains roughly 59,000 clones, around 15% of which appear only once. Thyroid surgery was performed in patients who had received no treatment beforehand. This clone appeared many times. Sequencing was done on a sample of blood. The J gene is TRBJ2-7, the V gene TRBV11-2, with TRBD1 matching over 8 bases. The sequence was obtained from a male donor with papillary thyroid cancer or a benign thyroid nodule (not recorded which). Some clones in this sample may be carry-over from other donors' samples. The CDR3 is CASSLSQGAYEQYF. The CDR3 region has the DNA TGTGCCAGCAGCTTAAGTCAGGGGGCGTACGAGCAGTACTTC.